The present TCR beta chain was sequenced within a study of CD8+CD57+ T cells in acquired aplastic anemia. There are many counts of this clonotype. This CDR3 contains 17 residues. After removal of 4 bases from V and 2 bases from J, the junction contained 13 bases not matched to a gene. Germline CDR1 and CDR2: SGDLS and YYNGEE. According to the study, genomic DNA was the template for TCR beta VDJ and CDR3 profiling. TCRdb reprocessed the reads with MiXCR, giving one entry per CDR3 protein. The sample lists about 160,000 distinct CDR3 sequences, more than 40% seen once, with 25% to 35% in the top ten. Whoever was chosen for sequencing had shown CD8+CD57+ cell expansion by flow cytometry.

The V call is TRBV9, the J call TRBJ2-7, with TRBD1 identical over 9 bases. Material for sequencing was sorted CD4+, CD8+, or CD8+CD57+ T cells (not recorded which) from PBMCs. The receptor comes from a human donor with aplastic anemia. CDR3 protein: CASSPSTGDRVTYEQYF. In nucleotides, the CDR3 is TGTGCCAGCAGCCCCAGTACGGGGGACAGGGTAACCTACGAGCAGTACTTC.